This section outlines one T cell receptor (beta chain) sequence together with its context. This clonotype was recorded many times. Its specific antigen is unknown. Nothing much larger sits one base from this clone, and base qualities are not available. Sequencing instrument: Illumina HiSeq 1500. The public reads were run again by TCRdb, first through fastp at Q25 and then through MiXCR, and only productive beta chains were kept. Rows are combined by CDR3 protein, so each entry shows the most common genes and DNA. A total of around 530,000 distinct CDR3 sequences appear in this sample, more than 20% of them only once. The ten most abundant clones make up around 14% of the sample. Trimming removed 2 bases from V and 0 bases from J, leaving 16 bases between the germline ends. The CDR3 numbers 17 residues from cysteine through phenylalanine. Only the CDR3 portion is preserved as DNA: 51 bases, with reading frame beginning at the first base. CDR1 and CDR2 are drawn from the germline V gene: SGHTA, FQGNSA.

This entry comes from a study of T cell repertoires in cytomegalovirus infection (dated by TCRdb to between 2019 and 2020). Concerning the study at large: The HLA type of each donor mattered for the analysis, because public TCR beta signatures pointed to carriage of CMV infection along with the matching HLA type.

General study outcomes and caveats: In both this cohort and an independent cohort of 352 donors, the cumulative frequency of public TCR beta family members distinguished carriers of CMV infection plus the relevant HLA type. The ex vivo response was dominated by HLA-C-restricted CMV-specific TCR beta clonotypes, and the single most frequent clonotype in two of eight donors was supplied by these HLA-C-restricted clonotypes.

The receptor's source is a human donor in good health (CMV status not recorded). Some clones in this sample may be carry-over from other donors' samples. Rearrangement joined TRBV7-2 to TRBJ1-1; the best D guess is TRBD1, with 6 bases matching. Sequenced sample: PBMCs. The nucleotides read TGTGCCAGCAGCTTATATACAGGGAACGCCATGAACACTGAAGCTTTCTTT. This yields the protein CASSLYTGNAMNTEAFF.